What follows are 10 T cell receptor beta chains derived from one specimen sequenced in a study of human T cells and chemical hapten exposure (dated by TCRdb to the early 2020s). Receptor amplification or capture employed RACE. TCRdb names NextSeq 500 as the instrument used. Starting from the raw public reads, TCRdb applied fastp trimming at Q25, assembled clones with MiXCR and retained in-frame beta chains. Each CDR3 protein appears once, grouped with its most common genes and DNA. The sample profile shows 95,000 to 100,000 distinct CDR3 sequences; 11% of them were found once. 2.5% to 4% of the sample belongs to the ten largest clones. The time point label for this specimen denotes: pre-sensitization, week 0. What this sample's treatment or condition label stands for: therapeutic diphenylcyclopropenone sensitization with weekly scalp DPC. Sequenced here: whole blood, sampled in connection with sensitization to the hapten diphenylcyclopropenone (DPC). The receptor source for this set is a woman between 55 and 75 years old with alopecia areata. Some clones in this sample may be carry-over from other donors' samples.

This chain links TRBV7-2 with TRBJ2-7, with a tentative D call TRBD2 (6 bases). This CDR3 spans 15 amino acids. Trimming took 5 bases from V and 3 from J, leaving 17 bases between them. Germline CDR1 SGHTA, CDR2 FQGNSA. The DNA for the CDR3 is TGTGCCAGCAGCCCCGGCAGGGAGGTAATCTACGAGCAGTACTTC. Translation gives CASSPGREVIYEQYF.

The V and J genes are TRBV5-1 and TRBJ2-7; 7 nucleotides match TRBD1. Germline V lookup: CDR1 SGHRS, CDR2 YFSETQ. The J segment lost 4 bases and the V segment lost 0 bases, leaving 4 bases of the junction unmatched. The CDR3 length is 14 residues. As DNA, the CDR3 is TGCGCCAGCAGCTTGGCAACAGGGGAATACGAGCAGTACTTC. This sequence encodes CASSLATGEYEQYF.

This clonotype showed up many times. The genes are TRBV7-9 and TRBJ2-7; D unresolved. The CDR3 length is 13 residues. Trimming removed 5 bases from V and 0 bases from J, with 8 bases in between. The germline V gene encodes CDR1 SEHNR and CDR2 FQNEAQ (reference sequence). CDR3 sequence: CASSPPNSYEQYF. The DNA for the CDR3 is TGTGCCAGCAGCCCACCGAACTCCTACGAGCAGTACTTC.

This clonotype turned up a few times. The V gene is TRBV7-8, the J gene TRBJ2-1; TRBD1 matches 9 bases. The V and J ends lost 5 bases and 4 bases, in that order; junction bases with no gene match: 6. The CDR3 length is 15 residues. Germline values: CDR1 SGHVS, CDR2 FQNEAQ. The chain's CDR3 is CASSLTGGPYNEQFF. The DNA of the CDR3 is TGTGCCAGCAGCCTGACAGGGGGGCCTTACAATGAGCAGTTCTTC.

This clonotype was seen ten or more times. The chain carries TRBV7-9 and TRBJ1-1; possible D gene TRBD1, 6 bases. Trimming took 1 base from V and 6 from J, leaving 18 bases between them. The CDR3 totals 16 residues. The germline V gene has CDR1 SEHNR and CDR2 FQNEAQ (reference sequence). CDR3 sequence reads: CASSLGGSGTRAEAFF. In DNA form, the CDR3 reads TGTGCCAGCAGCTTAGGGGGATCCGGGACAAGGGCTGAAGCTTTCTTT.

The sample holds a few counts of this clonotype. This chain joins TRBV7-2 and TRBJ2-7; 7 nucleotides align to TRBD1. This CDR3 has 12 amino acids. The germline V gene encodes CDR1 SGHTA and CDR2 FQGNSA. The trim removed 5 bases at V and 5 bases at J, leaving 3 bases unmatched. CDR3 in DNA: TGTGCCAGCAGCGCGACAGGGAACGAGCAGTACTTC. Protein product: CASSATGNEQYF.

J is TRBJ1-1 and V is TRBV3-1; weak D call: TRBD1 (5 bases). The V gene's germline CDR1 is LGHDT and CDR2 YNNKEL (reference sequence). V lost 2 bases to trimming and J lost 6 bases, with 10 bases between them. CDR3 length: 13 amino acids. DNA of the CDR3: TGTGCCAGCAGCCAATTAGGGGAATCTGAAGCTTTCTTT. This codes for CASSQLGESEAFF.

This clonotype was counted many times. The CDR3 is CASSLVTRDRAYEQYF. CDR3 DNA sequence: TGTGCCAGCAGCTTAGTGACGCGGGACAGAGCTTACGAGCAGTACTTC. The rearrangement joins TRBV7-9 to TRBJ2-7; D might be TRBD1 (7 bases). The germline CDR1 and CDR2 sequences are SEHNR and FQNEAQ (reference sequence). CDR3 length: 16 residues. Trimming cost V 1 base and J 4 bases, with 17 bases left between them.

The table lists this clonotype with many counts. The chain recombines TRBV5-5 with TRBJ2-1; a weak D match, TRBD1 (6 bases). CDR1 and CDR2 (germline): SGHKS, YYEKEE (reference sequence). This CDR3 is built from 14 residues. V was trimmed by 4 bases and J by 7 bases, leaving 15 bases between them. DNA for the CDR3: TGTGCCAGCAGCCCCTCAGGGGCCGAAAATGAGCAGTTCTTC. Protein product: CASSPSGAENEQFF.

This clonotype was seen many times. The chain has TRBV7-6 and TRBJ2-2; D is unresolved. The germline gives CDR1 SGHVS, CDR2 FNYEAQ. The CDR3 sequence is 16 residues long. The V and J ends lost 1 base and 0 bases respectively, with 9 bases between them. CDR3 sequence: CASSLVPDPNTGELFF. In nucleotides, the CDR3 is TGTGCCAGCAGCTTAGTTCCGGACCCGAACACCGGGGAGCTGTTTTTT.